The entry below describes one T cell receptor beta chain. Its specificity is not known. The time point here: week 47, end of study. Doses comprised 300 ug of mutant IDH1 20-mer peptide each, plus topical imiquimod. The astrocytomas were IDH1-mutant, ATRX-negative, and WHO grade 3 or 4. The sample originates from a study of a mutant IDH1 vaccine in newly diagnosed glioma. On the study more broadly: Initiation of the vaccine course occurred 4-6 weeks after radiotherapy alone, or alongside temozolomide cycles. Study outcomes and limitations: Vaccination elicited immune responses in around 92% of patients.

The protocol was immunoSEQ multiplex PCR, while the TCRdb copy is restricted to in-frame clones and leaves out a portion. Of 30,000 to 40,000 clones listed, roughly nine tenths are singletons. The clonotype comes from a middle-aged man with glioma. Sequenced material: PBMCs, taken from a glioma patient whose treatment included an IDH1 peptide vaccine.

The CDR3 loop reads CASSLGTGELFF. DNA of the CDR3: TGTGCCAGCAGCTTAGGGACCGGGGAGCTGTTTTTT. V gene TRBV11-3 combines with J gene TRBJ2-2; D remains ambiguous. There are 12 residues in the CDR3. Germline CDR1 and CDR2: SGHNT and YENEEA. V was shortened by 1 base and J by 5 bases, with 2 bases between the two germline ends.